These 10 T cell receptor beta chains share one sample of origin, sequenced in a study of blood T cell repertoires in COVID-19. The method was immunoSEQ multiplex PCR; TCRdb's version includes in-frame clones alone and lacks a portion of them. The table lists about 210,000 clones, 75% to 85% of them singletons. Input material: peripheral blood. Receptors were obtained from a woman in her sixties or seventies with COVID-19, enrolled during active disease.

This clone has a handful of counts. The CDR3 DNA reads as TGTGCCAGCAGTCAGGGACTGGGTGGCTACACCTTC. Protein product: CASSQGLGGYTF. The V gene is TRBV9, the J gene TRBJ1-2, with D possibly TRBD1 on 5 matching bases. Trimming cost V 5 bases and J 7 bases, with 12 bases left between them. Germline V gene sequence: CDR1 SGDLS, CDR2 YYNGEE. The CDR3 totals 12 residues.

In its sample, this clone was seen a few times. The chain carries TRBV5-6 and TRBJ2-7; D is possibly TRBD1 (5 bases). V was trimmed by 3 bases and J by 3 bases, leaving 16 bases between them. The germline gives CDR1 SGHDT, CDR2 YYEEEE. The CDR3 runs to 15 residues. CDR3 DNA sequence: TGTGCCAGCAGCTCCGATCAGGGCGCCGACTACGAGCAGTACTTC. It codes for CASSSDQGADYEQYF. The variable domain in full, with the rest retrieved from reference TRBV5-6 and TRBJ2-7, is DAGVTQSPTHLIKTRGQQVTLRCSPKSGHDTVSWYQQALGQGPQFIFQYYEEEERQRGNFPDRFSGHQFPNYSSELNVNALLLGDSALYLCASSSDQGADYEQYFGPGTRLTVT.

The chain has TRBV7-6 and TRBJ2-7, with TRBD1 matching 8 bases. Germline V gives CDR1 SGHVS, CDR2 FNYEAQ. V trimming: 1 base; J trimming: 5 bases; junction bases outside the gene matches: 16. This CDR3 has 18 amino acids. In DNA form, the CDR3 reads TGTGCCAGCAGCTTAGGACCCCCAACCGGGACAGGTCTAAACGAGCAGTACTTC. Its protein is CASSLGPPTGTGLNEQYF.

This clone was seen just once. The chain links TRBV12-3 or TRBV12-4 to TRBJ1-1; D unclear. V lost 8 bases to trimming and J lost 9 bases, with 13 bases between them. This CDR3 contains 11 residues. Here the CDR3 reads CASRGVMKAFF. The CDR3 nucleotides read TGTGCCAGCCGCGGGGTGATGAAAGCTTTCTTT.

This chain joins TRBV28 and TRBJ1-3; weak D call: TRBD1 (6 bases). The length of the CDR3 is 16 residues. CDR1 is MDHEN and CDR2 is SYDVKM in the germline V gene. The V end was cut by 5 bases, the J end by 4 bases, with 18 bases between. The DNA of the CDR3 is TGTGCCAGCAGTCCTCCGGACAGTCTGGGGGGAAACACCATATATTTT. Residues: CASSPPDSLGGNTIYF.

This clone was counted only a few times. CDR3 residues: CASSLFFSASYEQYF. The CDR3 region has the DNA TGTGCCAGCAGCTTGTTTTTCAGCGCCTCCTACGAGCAGTACTTC. The chain joins TRBV5-8 to TRBJ2-7; unclear D gene. V lost 1 base to trimming and J lost 0 bases, with 11 bases between them. CDR1 SGHTS and CDR2 YDEGEE come from the germline V gene. The CDR3 sequence is 15 residues long.

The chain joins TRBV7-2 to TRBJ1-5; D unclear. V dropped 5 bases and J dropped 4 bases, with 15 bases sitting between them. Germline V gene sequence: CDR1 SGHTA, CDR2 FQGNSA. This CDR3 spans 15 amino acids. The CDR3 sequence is CASSDDISWNQPQHF. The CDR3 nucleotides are TGTGCCAGCAGCGACGACATAAGCTGGAATCAGCCCCAGCATTTT.

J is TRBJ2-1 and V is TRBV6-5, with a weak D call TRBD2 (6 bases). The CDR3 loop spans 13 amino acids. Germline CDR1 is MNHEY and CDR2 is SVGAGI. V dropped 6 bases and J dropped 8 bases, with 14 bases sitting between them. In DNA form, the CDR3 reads TGTGCCAGCAGGCGGGACTCAAGGGATGAGCAGTTCTTC. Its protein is CASRRDSRDEQFF.

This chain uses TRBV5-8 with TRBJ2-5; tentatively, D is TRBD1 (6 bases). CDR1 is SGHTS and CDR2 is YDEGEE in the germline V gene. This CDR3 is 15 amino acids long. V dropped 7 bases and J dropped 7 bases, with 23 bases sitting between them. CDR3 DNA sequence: TGTGCCAGCCTTCCCCCCGGGACATCGCTAGGGACCCAGTACTTC. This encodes CASLPPGTSLGTQYF.

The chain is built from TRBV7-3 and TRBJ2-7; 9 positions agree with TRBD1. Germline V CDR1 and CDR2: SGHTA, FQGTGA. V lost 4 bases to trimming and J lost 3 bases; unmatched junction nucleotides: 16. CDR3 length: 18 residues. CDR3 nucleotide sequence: TGTGCCAGCAGCTCGCTATCGGACGGACAGGGGTCGAGCTACGAGCAGTACTTC. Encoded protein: CASSSLSDGQGSSYEQYF.